This entry lists 32 T cell receptor beta chains sequenced from one sample in a study of blood T cell repertoires in COVID-19. The table came from immunoSEQ multiplex PCR; TCRdb's copy has only in-frame clones and leaves some out. This sample has 100,000 to 150,000 clones, with around 80% found just once. The sequenced sample consisted of peripheral blood. These TCRs come from a man aged 40-55 years with active or convalescent COVID-19.

The chain couples TRBV29-1 to TRBJ2-1; unclear D gene. The V end was cut by 3 bases, the J end by 5 bases, with 8 bases between. Germline CDR1 is SQVTM and CDR2 is ANQGSEA. The CDR3 contains 12 residues. The CDR3 here is CSVDSSDNEQFF. DNA of the CDR3: TGCAGCGTTGATTCCAGCGACAATGAGCAGTTCTTC.

The V call is TRBV29-1, the J call TRBJ2-2, with 8 bases lining up with TRBD1. In germline, CDR1 is SQVTM, CDR2 ANQGSEA. Unmatched junction bases numbered 1, after V lost 4 bases and J lost 3 bases. The CDR3 totals 13 residues. CDR3 region: CSVGDRYTGELFF. CDR3 nucleotides: TGCAGCGTTGGGGACAGGTACACCGGGGAGCTGTTTTTT.

Remarks on this clone: A junction boundary mismatches the germline segment, possibly from a read error. V gene TRBV10-3 combines with J gene TRBJ1-1; a weak D match, TRBD1 (5 bases). Germline CDR1 ENHRY, CDR2 SYGVKD. The CDR3 extends over 13 amino acids. This chain's CDR3 is CALRQSMNTEAFF. Here the CDR3 DNA reads TGTGCCCTCAGACAGAGCATGAACACTGAAGCTTTCTTT.

This sequence joins TRBV4-3 and TRBJ2-5, with TRBD2 identical over 8 bases. Trimming at V came to 1 base and at J to 5 bases, leaving 3 bases not matched to a gene. Germline CDR1 is LGHNA and CDR2 is YSLEER. The CDR3 has 14 residues. The CDR3 is CASSQGTSLETQYF. The CDR3 bases are TGCGCCAGCAGCCAAGGGACTAGCTTGGAGACCCAGTACTTC.

This chain's CDR3 is CASSSGQGGGYTF. The CDR3 nucleotides are TGTGCCAGCAGCTCCGGACAGGGAGGTGGCTACACCTTC. The V and J genes are TRBV7-3 and TRBJ1-2, with 8 bases that match TRBD1. J gave up 7 bases and V 4 bases, and 5 bases lay outside the gene matches. Germline V gene lookup returns CDR1 SGHTA and CDR2 FQGTGA. The CDR3 extends over 13 amino acids.

The chain combines TRBV27 with TRBJ1-1, with TRBD1 identical over 9 bases. Per the germline V gene, CDR1 is MNHEY and CDR2 is SMNVEV (reference sequence). This CDR3 region has 16 residues. The V segment lost 4 bases and the J segment 1 base; nucleotides outside the gene matches: 7. Here the CDR3 reads CASSYDIQGANTEAFF. The CDR3 DNA reads as TGTGCCAGCAGTTACGACATACAGGGGGCGAACACTGAAGCTTTCTTT.

V gene TRBV7-9 combines with J gene TRBJ2-2; TRBD1 matches 9 bases. CDR3 length: 18 residues. Germline values: CDR1 SEHNR, CDR2 FQNEAQ (reference sequence). The junction had 16 bases not matched to a gene; V was cut back by 2 bases and J by 9 bases. The CDR3 protein is CASSLSPTSSTGGRELFF. The CDR3 coding sequence is TGTGCCAGCAGCTTATCCCCCACGAGTTCGACAGGGGGGAGGGAGCTGTTTTTT.

This clone turned up a few times. The rearrangement uses TRBV19 and TRBJ1-2, with D possibly TRBD1 on 6 matching bases. The CDR3 runs 15 residues. CDR1 LNHDA and CDR2 SQIVND come from the germline V gene (reference sequence). The ends were cut back, 4 bases at V and 4 bases at J, with 16 bases in the middle. The CDR3, as DNA: TGTGCCAGTAGTACCCTGAAAGGGGGGGCCTATGGCTACACCTTC. Its translation: CASSTLKGGAYGYTF.

The V and J genes are TRBV2 and TRBJ1-1; no firm D call. The V and J ends lost 6 bases and 0 bases respectively, with 11 bases between them. Germline V gene lookup returns CDR1 SNHLY and CDR2 FYNNEI. The CDR3 loop spans 14 amino acids. CDR3: CASRAFGVNTEAFF. The CDR3 DNA is TGTGCCAGCAGGGCGTTCGGGGTGAACACTGAAGCTTTCTTT.

This clone was recorded a few times. The genes are TRBV28 and TRBJ2-2, with 8 bases that match TRBD2. The CDR3 is 14 residues long. The germline V gene encodes CDR1 MDHEN and CDR2 SYDVKM. Germline trimming cut 6 bases from V and 4 bases from J; bases unmatched to any gene: 4. The CDR3: CASRTSVSTGELFF. CDR3 in DNA: TGTGCCAGCAGGACTAGCGTTAGCACCGGGGAGCTGTTTTTT.

This chain links TRBV7-2 with TRBJ1-4; tentative D call: TRBD1 (6 bases). Germline CDR1 reads SGHTA; CDR2 reads FQGNSA. The CDR3 totals 14 residues. Trimming shortened V by 5 bases and J by 5 bases, and 12 bases separated the two germline ends. The DNA of the CDR3 is TGTGCCAGCAGCGTCGGACAGTTGAATGAAAAACTGTTTTTT. This translates into CASSVGQLNEKLFF. Full variable domain (outside the CDR3, taken from reference TRBV7-2 and TRBJ1-4): GAGVSQSPSNKVTEKGKDVELRCDPISGHTALYWYRQSLGQGLEFLIYFQGNSAPDKSGLPSDRFSAERTGGSVSTLTIQRTQQEDSAVYLCASSVGQLNEKLFFGSGTQLSVL.

This chain links TRBV21-1 with TRBJ2-2; the table's D call TRBD2 went unverified against the DNA. TRBV21-1 represents a pseudogene. The CDR3 totals 18 residues. CDR3 sequence reads: CASSKGGGRATNTGELFF. The CDR3, as DNA: TGTGCCAGCAGCAAAGGGGGGGGCAGGGCCACGAACACCGGGGAGCTGTTTTTT.

The chain joins TRBV5-1 to TRBJ1-4, with D possibly TRBD1 on 5 matching bases. Germline CDR1 SGHRS, CDR2 YFSETQ. CDR3 size: 16 residues. V lost 4 bases, J lost 0 bases, and 13 bases lay in between. CDR3 sequence (DNA): TGCGCCAGCAGCCCCACGACAGCAGCAACTAATGAAAAACTGTTTTTT. As protein: CASSPTTAATNEKLFF.

This chain connects TRBV19 to TRBJ2-6, with D perhaps TRBD1 (6 bases). This CDR3 region has 17 residues. V lost 10 bases to trimming and J lost 3 bases, with 22 bases between them. CDR1 is LNHDA, CDR2 SQIVND, per germline (reference sequence). CDR3 sequence: CATLGGRGRNGANVLTF. The CDR3 coding sequence is TGTGCCACCCTTGGGGGCAGGGGTAGGAATGGGGCCAACGTCCTGACTTTC. The variable domain in full, completed from reference TRBV19 and TRBJ2-6, reads DGGITQSPKYLFRKEGQNVTLSCEQNLNHDAMYWYRQDPGQGLRLIYYSQIVNDFQKGDIAEGYSVSREKKESFPLTVTSAQKNPTAFYLCATLGGRGRNGANVLTFGAGSRLTVL.

The chain uses TRBV12-3 or TRBV12-4 and TRBJ2-3; no reliable D call. The CDR3 covers 11 residues. The V gene lost 6 bases and the J gene lost 2 bases, with 3 bases spanning the gap. The chain's CDR3 is CASSITDTQYF. CDR3 bases: TGTGCCAGCAGCATCACAGATACGCAGTATTTT.

The chain recombines TRBV9 with TRBJ2-2; D is perhaps TRBD2 (6 bases). Germline V CDR1 and CDR2: SGDLS, YYNGEE. The germline V and J ends were trimmed by 2 bases and 6 bases, with 14 bases remaining between them. The length of the CDR3 is 15 residues. The CDR3 protein is CASSVRGDRAGELFF. CDR3 coding DNA: TGTGCCAGCAGCGTTCGCGGGGACCGGGCCGGGGAGCTGTTTTTT.

The chain recombines TRBV3-1 (or the pseudogene TRBV3-2) with TRBJ2-7, with 7 nucleotides matching TRBD1. V lost 3 bases and J lost 2; bases outside the gene matches: 4. The CDR3 contains 14 residues. Germline assignment: CDR1 LGHDT and CDR2 YNNKEL (reference sequence). In DNA, the CDR3 is TGTGCCAGCAGCCATCCGACAGGGACCTACGAGCAGTACTTC. As protein: CASSHPTGTYEQYF.

The V call is TRBV5-4, the J call TRBJ2-3; 9 bases line up with TRBD2. Germline trimming cut 8 bases from V and 2 bases from J; bases unmatched to any gene: 6. The V gene's germline CDR1 is SGHNT and CDR2 YYREEE (reference sequence). This CDR3 region has 14 residues. The chain's CDR3 is CASGPSGTTDTQYF. The CDR3 nucleotides read TGTGCCAGTGGTCCTAGCGGGACCACAGATACGCAGTATTTT.

V gene TRBV15 combines with J gene TRBJ1-1; no definite D call. Germline V gene lookup returns CDR1 LNHNV and CDR2 YYDKDF (reference sequence). V was pared by 0 bases and J by 3 bases, with 14 bases between. CDR3 size: 16 residues. The CDR3 loop is CATSREVSRRDTEAFF. The CDR3, as DNA: TGTGCCACCAGCAGAGAAGTCTCCCGGAGGGACACTGAAGCTTTCTTT.

This clone was counted once. DNA for the CDR3: TGTGCCAGTAAGGTTGCCCAGGGGGGATACACTGAAGCTTTCTTT. Its protein is CASKVAQGGYTEAFF. The chain links TRBV19 to TRBJ1-1, with 7 bases matching TRBD1. Trimming at V came to 7 bases and at J to 3 bases, leaving 11 bases not matched to a gene. Per germline, CDR1 LNHDA and CDR2 SQIVND (reference sequence). The CDR3 has 15 amino acids.

The chain joins TRBV3-1 (or the pseudogene TRBV3-2) to TRBJ2-1; D is unclear. Deletions cut 0 bases from V and 15 bases from J, with 15 bases between. There are 13 residues in the CDR3. Germline V gene data show CDR1 as LGHDT and CDR2 as YNNKEL (reference sequence). The CDR3 spells CASSQDGGGEGFF. CDR3 bases: TGTGCCAGCAGCCAAGACGGTGGCGGAGAAGGGTTCTTC.

The CDR3 reads CASSPAQGTPLHF. Here the CDR3 DNA reads TGTGCCAGCAGCCCCGCGCAGGGGACACCCCTCCACTTT. The chain couples TRBV6-5 to TRBJ1-6, with TRBD1 as a possible D gene (6 bases). V shed 6 bases and J shed 11 bases, with 14 bases lying between them. The length of the CDR3 is 13 residues. CDR1 is MNHEY, CDR2 SVGAGI, per germline.

The CDR3 DNA reads as TGTGCCAGCGAGGCGGGGCTCGCTTGGGACACCGGGGAGCTGTTTTTT. This sequence encodes CASEAGLAWDTGELFF. The chain has TRBV5-6 and TRBJ2-2; a weak D match, TRBD2 (6 bases). Germline CDR1 and CDR2: SGHDT and YYEEEE. Trimming removed 7 bases from V and 3 bases from J, with 19 bases in between. The CDR3 totals 16 residues.

The chain joins TRBV30 to TRBJ1-6; tentative D call: TRBD1 (5 bases). Trimming cost V 6 bases and J 9 bases, with 18 bases left between them. CDR1 and CDR2 (germline): GTSNPN, SVGIG (reference sequence). The CDR3 runs 14 residues. The CDR3 reads CACQAAGGGSPLHF. Here the CDR3 DNA reads TGTGCCTGCCAGGCGGCCGGGGGTGGTTCACCCCTCCACTTT. The variable domain in full, completed from reference TRBV30 and TRBJ1-6, reads SQTIHQWPATLVQPVGSPLSLECTVEGTSNPNLYWYRQAAGRGLQLLFYSVGIGQISSEVPQNLSASRPQDRQFILSSKKLLLSDSGFYLCACQAAGGGSPLHFGNGTRLTVT.

This clone was recorded once. The CDR3 DNA reads as TGTGCCAGCAGCGGCAACAGGGTTGGCTACACCTTC. It codes for CASSGNRVGYTF. V and J are TRBV7-2 and TRBJ1-2; D may be TRBD1 (6 bases). CDR3 length: 12 amino acids. Trimming took 5 bases from V and 7 from J, leaving 11 bases between them. CDR1 is SGHTA and CDR2 is FQGNSA in the germline V gene.

The chain joins TRBV19 to TRBJ2-5; tentatively, D is TRBD1 (7 bases). This CDR3 is built from 16 residues. V lost 6 bases, J lost 2 bases, and 19 bases lay in between. Germline V gives CDR1 LNHDA, CDR2 SQIVND (reference sequence). In DNA form, the CDR3 reads TGTGCCAGTAGCGTAAACCCAGGGGGGAGGCAAGAGACCCAGTACTTC. It translates to CASSVNPGGRQETQYF. The full variable domain, in which reference TRBV19 and TRBJ2-5 provide the parts outside the CDR3, is DGGITQSPKYLFRKEGQNVTLSCEQNLNHDAMYWYRQDPGQGLRLIYYSQIVNDFQKGDIAEGYSVSREKKESFPLTVTSAQKNPTAFYLCASSVNPGGRQETQYFGPGTRLLVL.

This clone has only a few counts. This chain connects TRBV30 to TRBJ1-5; D may be TRBD1 (6 bases). Germline V gives CDR1 GTSNPN, CDR2 SVGIG (reference sequence). With 3 bases removed from V and 3 bases from J, the gap between germline ends came to 9 bases. The CDR3 has 13 residues. The CDR3 DNA is TGTGCCTGGAGCACAGGGACCAATCAGCCCCAGCATTTT. This sequence encodes CAWSTGTNQPQHF.

The J gene is TRBJ2-7, the V gene TRBV4-2; 9 nucleotides match TRBD2. CDR1 is LGHNA and CDR2 is YNFKEQ in the germline V gene. The CDR3 sequence is 14 residues long. The junction had 2 bases not matched to a gene; V was cut back by 3 bases and J by 2 bases. This chain's CDR3 is CASSQTSGPYEQYF. Written as DNA, the CDR3 is TGTGCCAGCAGCCAGACTAGCGGCCCCTACGAGCAGTACTTC.

The chain is built from TRBV28 and TRBJ2-7; tentative D call: TRBD1 (5 bases). This CDR3 has 14 amino acids. V was trimmed by 8 bases and J by 7 bases, leaving 21 bases between them. Germline-derived CDR1 and CDR2 are MDHEN and SYDVKM. CDR3 loop: CASDGPDSPREQYF. The DNA for the CDR3 is TGTGCCAGCGATGGGCCCGACAGTCCCAGAGAGCAGTACTTC.

The chain employs TRBV28 and TRBJ1-2; D possibly corresponds to TRBD1 (5 bases). This CDR3 is 12 amino acids long. V shed 10 bases and J shed 2 bases, with 11 bases lying between them. Germline lookup yields CDR1 MDHEN and CDR2 SYDVKM. The CDR3, as DNA: TGTGCCACACAGCGGGGGAACTATGGCTACACCTTC. Its protein product is CATQRGNYGYTF.

The chain combines TRBV6-5 with TRBJ1-1; D gene ambiguous. The CDR3 runs 14 residues. The V and J ends lost 6 bases and 1 base respectively, with 12 bases between them. Germline V gene sequence: CDR1 MNHEY, CDR2 SVGAGI. CDR3 DNA sequence: TGTGCCAGCAGCCGCTCTGAGGGGAACACTGAAGCTTTCTTT. It translates to CASSRSEGNTEAFF.

This sequence joins TRBV2 and TRBJ2-1, with a tentative D call TRBD2 (5 bases). The CDR3 totals 11 residues. Between the trimmed V and J ends, which lost 6 bases and 9 bases, there was a span of 9 bases. Germline V gene data show CDR1 as SNHLY and CDR2 as FYNNEI. The CDR3 bases are TGTGCCAGCAGCAGCGGAGGTGAGCAGTTCTTC. Translated, it gives CASSSGGEQFF.